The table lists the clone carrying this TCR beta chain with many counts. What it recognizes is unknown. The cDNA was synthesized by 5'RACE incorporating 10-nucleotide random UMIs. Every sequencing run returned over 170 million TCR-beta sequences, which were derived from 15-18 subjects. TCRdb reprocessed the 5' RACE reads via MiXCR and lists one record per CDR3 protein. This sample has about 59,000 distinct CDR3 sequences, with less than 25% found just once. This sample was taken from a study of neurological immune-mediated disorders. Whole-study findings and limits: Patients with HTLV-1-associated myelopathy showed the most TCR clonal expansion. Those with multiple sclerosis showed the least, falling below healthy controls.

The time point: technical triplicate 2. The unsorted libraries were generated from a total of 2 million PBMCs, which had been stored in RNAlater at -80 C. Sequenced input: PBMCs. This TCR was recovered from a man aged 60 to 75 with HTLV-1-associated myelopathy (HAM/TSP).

In DNA, the CDR3 is TGTGCCAGCAGCTTAGGCCTAAAGGGCAATGAGCAGTTCTTC. It encodes CASSLGLKGNEQFF. The chain recombines TRBV13 with TRBJ2-1; D not resolved. The CDR3 has 14 amino acids. Germline CDR1 PRHDT, CDR2 FYEKMQ (reference sequence). Deletions cut 0 bases from V and 6 bases from J, with 9 bases between.